These T cell receptor beta chains were read from a single sample in a study of cytomegalovirus exposure and HLA in healthy donors. Here immunoSEQ multiplex PCR was the method, and the copy in TCRdb shows in-frame clones only, minus some. Among about 360,000 clones listed, roughly 88% were seen once. The sequenced sample consisted of PBMCs. These receptors originate from a woman aged 18-35 years in good health and CMV-seronegative. The CDR3 runs from the conserved cysteine through the conserved F or W. The order of the fields is J gene, clone size, D gene, V gene, CDR3 DNA, CDR3 protein. D genes are given only for firm matches. A clone size is listed for some rows: how often the clone was seen (once, few, many), or a class if it is expanded.

TRBJ1-1	NA	NA	TRBV15	TGTGCCACCAGCAGAGATCGGGGGGCGAACACTGAAGCTTTCTTT	CATSRDRGANTEAFF
TRBJ2-2	few	NA	TRBV6-4	TGTGCCAGCAGTGAAACACTAGAAACCGGGGAGCTGTTTTTT	CASSETLETGELFF
TRBJ1-2	NA	NA	TRBV5-8	TGTGCCAGCAGCCGAACGACACCCTATGGCTACACCTTC	CASSRTTPYGYTF
TRBJ1-1	once	NA	TRBV5-1	TGCGCCAGCAGCCCTACAGGGCCGTACACTGAAGCTTTCTTT	CASSPTGPYTEAFF
TRBJ2-1	once	TRBD2	TRBV6-6	TGTGCCAGCAGTTACAGCGGGGGAACCTACAATGAGCAGTTCTTC	CASSYSGGTYNEQFF
TRBJ2-7	once	NA	TRBV18	TGTGCCAGCTCACCAGTAGTCGAAGCCGAGCAGTACTTC	CASSPVVEAEQYF
TRBJ2-5	NA	TRBD2	TRBV2	TGTGCCAGCAGCAAGGTGAGCGGGAGCCAAGAGACCCAGTACTTC	CASSKVSGSQETQYF
TRBJ1-5	NA	NA	TRBV19	TGTGCCAGTAGTACCGCACACCGTAACAATCAGCCCCAGCATTTT	CASSTAHRNNQPQHF
TRBJ2-7	NA	NA	TRBV5-4	TGTGCCAGCAGCGGGGGACTCGATTACGAGCAGTACTTC	CASSGGLDYEQYF
TRBJ1-2	NA	NA	TRBV20-1	TGCAGTGCCAATTACTATGGCTACACCTTC	CSANYYGYTF
TRBJ2-1	NA	NA	TRBV18	TGTGCCAGCTCACGCACAAAGCGTGAGCAGTTCTTC	CASSRTKREQFF
TRBJ2-7	NA	TRBD1	TRBV30	TGTGCCTGGAGTTGGTTGGCAGGGGGCCCGGGGGAGCAGTACTTC	CAWSWLAGGPGEQYF
TRBJ2-7	NA	NA	TRBV6-1	TGTGCCAGCTCAGGGGACTACGAGCAGTACTTC	CASSGDYEQYF
TRBJ2-3	NA	NA	TRBV13	TGTGCCAGCAGCTCCCTCCGCGACATCCCGCTCACAGATACGCAGTATTTT	CASSSLRDIPLTDTQYF
TRBJ1-5	NA	NA	TRBV21-1	TGTGCCAGCGGGGGAGGGCCAGTAAATCAGCCCCAGCATTTT	CASGGGPVNQPQHF
TRBJ1-5	NA	NA	TRBV15	TGTGCCACCAGCAGAGATCCAGGCTATAGCAATCAGCCCCAGCATTTT	CATSRDPGYSNQPQHF
TRBJ1-1	NA	TRBD1	TRBV6-1	TGTGCCAGCAGTTCGATCCGGGACAGGGACACTGAAGCTTTCTTT	CASSSIRDRDTEAFF
TRBJ1-1	NA	NA	TRBV6-5	TGTGCCACCAGTAAACCGGGACTACTCACTGAAGCTTTCTTT	CATSKPGLLTEAFF
TRBJ2-5	NA	NA	TRBV28	TGTGCCAGCAGGGATCGGGGTGACCAAGAGACCCAGTACTTC	CASRDRGDQETQYF
TRBJ1-1	NA	NA	TRBV9	TGTGCCAGCAGCGTAGGACAGTTGAACACTGAAGCTTTCTTT	CASSVGQLNTEAFF
TRBJ1-5	NA	NA	TRBV6-1	TGTGCCAGCAGTGAATTGTCGCCAGGGCCCCAGCATTTT	CASSELSPGPQHF
TRBJ1-2	NA	NA	TRBV7-9	TGTGCCAGCAGCCCCACGGGGGTCTATGGCTACACCTTC	CASSPTGVYGYTF
TRBJ2-5	once	TRBD2	TRBV5-1	TGCGCCAGCAGCTTTCCGACTAGCGGGGGGGCTCGGGAGACCCAGTACTTC	CASSFPTSGGARETQYF
TRBJ1-2	few	TRBD1	TRBV13	TGTGCCAGCAGCACGGACAGGGACTATGGCTACACCTTC	CASSTDRDYGYTF
TRBJ1-1	few	TRBD1	TRBV6-6	TGTGCCAGCAATGACAGGGGAGGAAACACTGAAGCTTTCTTT	CASNDRGGNTEAFF
TRBJ1-1	NA	NA	TRBV7-9	TGTGCCAGCAGCCCTGGAAGGGGAAACGAAGCTTTCTTT	CASSPGRGNEAFF
TRBJ1-5	NA	NA	TRBV6-6	TGTGCCACCCAGGGGTTTGGTCAGCCCCAGCATTTT	CATQGFGQPQHF
TRBJ1-1	few	NA	TRBV4-1	TGCGCCAGCAGCCAAGTCGGCGGTAACACTGAAGCTTTCTTT	CASSQVGGNTEAFF
TRBJ1-2	few	TRBD1	TRBV7-7	TGTGCCAGCAGCTCCTACCAGGGGGCGCCTGGCTACACCTTC	CASSSYQGAPGYTF
TRBJ1-4	NA	TRBD1	TRBV7-9	TGTGCCAGCAGCTTAGTGACGGGACAGGGGAATGAAAAACTGTTTTTT	CASSLVTGQGNEKLFF
TRBJ2-1	NA	NA	TRBV28	TGCGCGGGTGGCTCCTACAATGAGCAGTTCTTC	CAGGSYNEQFF
TRBJ2-7	NA	TRBD2	TRBV27	TGTGCCAGCAGTTTAAGGGGACTAGCGGGAGTCTACGAGCAGTACTTC	CASSLRGLAGVYEQYF
TRBJ2-7	NA	NA	TRBV14	TGTGCCAGCAGCCAAGTTCTATTCTACGAGCAGTACTTC	CASSQVLFYEQYF
TRBJ1-5	NA	NA	TRBV27	TGTGCCAGCAGTTCCCTGGGGCCCAAGGAGCCCCAGCATTTT	CASSSLGPKEPQHF
TRBJ1-5	NA	NA	TRBV27	TGTGCCAGCAGCTCGGCCTTTCCAGGGTCAGATAGCAATCAGCCCCAGCATTTT	CASSSAFPGSDSNQPQHF
TRBJ2-7	NA	NA	TRBV10-2	TGCGCCAGCAGTGAGTCTCGGGGGGCGCAATACGAGCAGTACTTC	CASSESRGAQYEQYF
TRBJ2-1	NA	NA	TRBV7-3	TGTGCCAGCAGCTTAGGACTTACCCCTCGGGATGAGCAGTTCTTC	CASSLGLTPRDEQFF
TRBJ2-7	NA	TRBD1	TRBV5-1	TGCGCCAGCAGTACGAGGACAGGGGCCTACGAGCAGTACTTC	CASSTRTGAYEQYF
TRBJ1-3	NA	NA	TRBV6-1	TGTGCCAGCTCTGACGGCGGCTCTGGAAACACCATATATTTT	CASSDGGSGNTIYF
TRBJ2-7	NA	TRBD1	TRBV7-9	TGTGCCAGTACCGGGACAGCCTACGAGCAGTACTTC	CASTGTAYEQYF
TRBJ1-1	NA	TRBD1	TRBV9	TGTGCCAGCAGCGCCAATCCGGGACAGGGGCTCTACGGTACTGAAGCTTTCTTT	CASSANPGQGLYGTEAFF
TRBJ2-3	NA	TRBD2	TRBV6-1	TGTGCCAGCAGTCCCCGGGGGGGCACAGATACGCAGTATTTT	CASSPRGGTDTQYF
TRBJ2-7	NA	TRBD1	TRBV4-1	TGCGCCAGCAGCCGGCGACAGGGGACCTCCTACGAGCAGTACTTC	CASSRRQGTSYEQYF
TRBJ1-5	NA	NA	TRBV6-1	TGTGCCAGCACTAGACAAGGACATAGCAATCAGCCCCAGCATTTT	CASTRQGHSNQPQHF
TRBJ2-2	NA	NA	TRBV7-9	TGTGCCAGCAGCTTTGGGGGCGCCGGCGGGGAGCTGTTTTTT	CASSFGGAGGELFF
TRBJ1-4	NA	NA	TRBV5-5	TGTGCCAGCAGCTTGGGCCAGGGAAGGTTTGAAAAACTGTTTTTT	CASSLGQGRFEKLFF
TRBJ1-2	once	NA	TRBV14	TGTGCCAGCAGCCTAAACCGGGAATTCTGGGGCTACACCTTC	CASSLNREFWGYTF
TRBJ2-3	NA	NA	TRBV5-1	TGCGCCAGCAAGAACACGGGGGGCACAGATACGCAGTATTTT	CASKNTGGTDTQYF
TRBJ1-4	NA	NA	TRBV7-3	TGTGCCAGCAGCTTGGGGAGCGGAGGAGAAAAACTGTTTTTT	CASSLGSGGEKLFF
TRBJ2-3	NA	NA	TRBV27	TGTGCCAGCAGTTTTACCTACACAGATACGCAGTATTTT	CASSFTYTDTQYF
TRBJ2-3	NA	NA	TRBV7-9	TGTGCCAGCAGCCCACCCCTCGGCGACGGGACGCAGTATTTT	CASSPPLGDGTQYF
TRBJ2-3	NA	TRBD2	TRBV5-1	TGCGCCAGCAGCCGAGATAGCGGGAGTGCAGATACGCAGTATTTT	CASSRDSGSADTQYF
TRBJ1-4	NA	NA	TRBV6-5	TGTGCCAGCAGTTACTCGACTGAGAATGAAAAACTGTTTTTT	CASSYSTENEKLFF
TRBJ1-4	NA	TRBD1	TRBV29-1	TGCAGCGTGCGGACAGGGGACGAAAAACTGTTTTTT	CSVRTGDEKLFF
TRBJ1-5	NA	TRBD1	TRBV28	TGTGCCAGCAGTTCACCGGGACAGGGGGCGAATCAGCCCCAGCATTTT	CASSSPGQGANQPQHF
TRBJ2-7	NA	TRBD1	TRBV13	TGTGCCAGCAGCTTATACAGGGGGCTGAGCGAGCAGTACTTC	CASSLYRGLSEQYF
TRBJ2-1	NA	NA	TRBV10-1	TGCGCCAGCAGTGAGTCGGCGGGGAGAAAGTATGAGCAGTTCTTC	CASSESAGRKYEQFF
TRBJ2-1	once	TRBD1	TRBV19	TGTGCCAGTCGGACAGGGGAAGGTTACAATGAGCAGTTCTTC	CASRTGEGYNEQFF
TRBJ1-5	NA	NA	TRBV5-6	TGTGCCAGCAGCTTGGCTCAGGTCAATCAGCCCCAGCATTTT	CASSLAQVNQPQHF